One and the same sample provided the 21 T cell receptor beta chains below, sequenced in a study of OX40 agonist ivuxolimab in advanced cancers. Sequencing was performed with immunoSEQ multiplex PCR; in TCRdb, only in-frame clones are kept and a portion is missing. Of 35,000 to 55,000 clones in the sample, around 80% were seen once. The sequencing here drew on CD4+ or CD8+ T cells sorted from blood, taken in a trial of the OX40 agonist ivuxolimab. The receptors were gathered from an adult with an advanced solid tumor such as melanoma, head and neck, liver or kidney cancer.

The chain has TRBV11-2 and TRBJ2-5; 7 bases fit TRBD1. With the DNA end fitting TRBJ2-7 better, the J assignment may be wrong. Germline values: CDR1 SGHAT, CDR2 FQNNGV. The CDR3 covers 15 residues. CDR3 in DNA: TGTGCCAGCAGCTTAGAGGACAGGTCCTCCTACGAGCAGTACTTC. It codes for CASSLEDRSSYEQYF.

This sequence joins TRBV29-1 and TRBJ1-5; D is ambiguous. Germline values: CDR1 SQVTM, CDR2 ANQGSEA. The CDR3 extends over 13 amino acids. V was clipped by 6 bases and J by 4 bases, with 13 bases between them. The CDR3 is CSVKDAGNQPQHF. In DNA form, the CDR3 reads TGCAGCGTCAAAGACGCGGGGAATCAGCCCCAGCATTTT.

There are a few counts of this clone. The chain recombines TRBV2 with TRBJ2-3; weak D call: TRBD1 (7 bases). This CDR3 contains 13 residues. Trimming removed 1 base from V and 10 bases from J, with 12 bases in between. Germline CDR1 reads SNHLY; CDR2 reads FYNNEI. CDR3 region: CASSEVGGQSQYF. In nucleotides, the CDR3 is TGTGCCAGCAGTGAAGTGGGGGGACAGTCGCAGTATTTT.

The chain employs TRBV6-6 and TRBJ1-3; D unresolved. CDR3 length: 15 residues. The ends were cut back, 7 bases at V and 0 bases at J, with 13 bases in the middle. Germline loops: CDR1 MNHNY, CDR2 SVGAGI (reference sequence). The CDR3 DNA reads as TGTGCCAGCACCAGTCGATCCTACTCTGGAAACACCATATATTTT. Residues: CASTSRSYSGNTIYF.

This clone occurred once. This chain uses TRBV7-8 with TRBJ2-1; D tentatively fits TRBD1 or TRBD2 (5 bases each). From germline, CDR1 is SGHVS and CDR2 FQNEAQ. The CDR3 sequence is 13 residues long. The V end was cut by 2 bases, the J end by 7 bases, with 9 bases between. CDR3 residues: CASSLQGRNEQFF. For the CDR3, the DNA is TGTGCCAGCAGCTTACAGGGACGGAATGAGCAGTTCTTC.

This clone has just one count. This chain links TRBV5-4 with TRBJ2-5; the D is unclear. The CDR3 extends over 13 amino acids. CDR1 is SGHNT and CDR2 is YYREEE in the germline V gene (reference sequence). V dropped 5 bases and J dropped 1 base, with 9 bases sitting between them. CDR3 sequence reads: CASSSYSQETQYF. Here the CDR3 DNA reads TGTGCCAGCAGTTCCTATTCCCAAGAGACCCAGTACTTC.

The genes are TRBV6-6 and TRBJ1-2; 8 bases agree with TRBD1. CDR1 MNHNY and CDR2 SVGAGI come from the germline V gene (reference sequence). The V segment lost 7 bases and the J segment 7 bases; nucleotides outside the gene matches: 5. This CDR3 contains 12 residues. The CDR3: CASTGQGPGYTF. In nucleotides, the CDR3 is TGTGCCAGCACAGGACAGGGACCTGGCTACACCTTC.

The gene calls are TRBV19 and TRBJ2-7, with TRBD2 matching 8 bases. The germline gives CDR1 LNHDA, CDR2 SQIVND (reference sequence). Trimming took 5 bases from V and 7 from J; bases not matched to a gene: 13. The CDR3 runs to 15 residues. The CDR3 nucleotides read TGTGCCAGTAGTCGAGGACTAGCACCCCCGGTAGAGCAGTACTTC. It specifies CASSRGLAPPVEQYF.

This clone was detected only a few times. The rearrangement links TRBV2 to TRBJ2-3; 8 bases are shared with TRBD2. The germline V gene encodes CDR1 SNHLY and CDR2 FYNNEI. The CDR3 has 17 amino acids. J gave up 1 base and V 3 bases, and 9 bases lay outside the gene matches. The CDR3 bases are TGTGCCAGCAGTGACTCCCCAGCGGGAGAGGGCACAGATACGCAGTATTTT. Protein product: CASSDSPAGEGTDTQYF.

The gene calls are TRBV29-1 and TRBJ1-2; possibly TRBD1 for D (5 bases). The V and J ends lost 4 bases and 1 base respectively, with 10 bases between them. The germline V gene has CDR1 SQVTM and CDR2 ANQGSEA. The CDR3 loop spans 13 amino acids. As DNA, the CDR3 is TGCAGCGTTGGGGGGGGAGTTAACTATGGCTACACCTTC. This translates into CSVGGGVNYGYTF.

This rearrangement joins TRBV29-1 to TRBJ1-1; 9 bases are shared with TRBD1. Germline V gene sequence: CDR1 SQVTM, CDR2 ANQGSEA. The CDR3 sequence is 13 residues long. The ends lost 8 bases at V and 2 bases at J; junction bases unmatched: 6. The CDR3 bases are TGCAGCTCTACGACAGGGGGTAACACTGAAGCTTTCTTT. Encoded protein: CSSTTGGNTEAFF.

There are a few counts of this clone. The chain recombines TRBV7-8 with TRBJ2-5; possible D gene TRBD2, 6 bases. This CDR3 comprises 15 residues. V was clipped by 1 base and J by 7 bases, with 16 bases between them. Per germline, CDR1 SGHVS and CDR2 FQNEAQ. The CDR3 here is CASSLGGITRRTQYF. In DNA, the CDR3 is TGTGCCAGCAGCTTAGGCGGGATAACACGGAGGACCCAGTACTTC. Based on the CDR3 plus reference TRBV7-8 and TRBJ2-5, the full variable domain is GAGVSQSPRYKVAKRGQDVALRCDPISGHVSLFWYQQALGQGPEFLTYFQNEAQLDKSGLPSDRFFAERPEGSVSTLKIQRTQQEDSAVYLCASSLGGITRRTQYFGPGTRLLVL.

The V gene is TRBV11-2, the J gene TRBJ2-1; possibly TRBD1 for D (5 bases). Germline V gives CDR1 SGHAT, CDR2 FQNNGV. Trimming cost V 5 bases and J 0 bases, with 11 bases left between them. The CDR3 is made up of 15 amino acids. This chain's CDR3 is CASSLRQSSYNEQFF. The CDR3 DNA reads as TGTGCCAGCAGCCTTCGACAGAGCTCCTACAATGAGCAGTTCTTC. Full variable domain (remainder filled in from reference TRBV11-2 and TRBJ2-1): EAGVAQSPRYKIIEKRQSVAFWCNPISGHATLYWYQQILGQGPKLLIQFQNNGVVDDSQLPKDRFSAERLKGVDSTLKIQPAKLEDSAVYLCASSLRQSSYNEQFFGPGTRLTVL.

The sample holds one count of this clone. The chain carries TRBV5-1 and TRBJ1-1; TRBD1 is a possible D gene (6 bases). Looked up from germline, CDR1 is SGHRS and CDR2 is YFSETQ. The V end was cut by 0 bases, the J end by 0 bases, with 9 bases between. CDR3 length: 15 amino acids. The CDR3 DNA sequence: TGCGCCAGCAGCTTGGATGGACAGATGAACACTGAAGCTTTCTTT. As protein: CASSLDGQMNTEAFF.

This chain links TRBV7-6 with TRBJ2-5; 7 positions match TRBD2. This CDR3 contains 12 residues. CDR1 SGHVS and CDR2 FNYEAQ come from the germline V gene. Unmatched junction bases numbered 8, after V lost 5 bases and J lost 11 bases. The CDR3 sequence: CASSVSGGAQYF. CDR3 nucleotide sequence: TGTGCCAGCAGCGTTTCGGGGGGAGCGCAGTACTTC. The whole variable domain, filled in from reference TRBV7-6 and TRBJ2-5, reads GAGVSQSPRYKVTKRGQDVALRCDPISGHVSLYWYRQALGQGPEFLTYFNYEAQQDKSGLPNDRFSAERPEGSISTLTIQRTEQRDSAMYRCASSVSGGAQYFGPGTRLLVL.

The chain carries TRBV7-9 and TRBJ1-2; D remains ambiguous. Germline V lookup: CDR1 SEHNR, CDR2 FQNEAQ (reference sequence). The V gene lost 5 bases and the J gene lost 2 bases, with 15 bases spanning the gap. The CDR3 sequence is 15 residues long. As DNA, the CDR3 is TGTGCCAGCAGCGAAGGACTCCTACCAAACTATGGCTACACCTTC. Its protein is CASSEGLLPNYGYTF.

This chain uses TRBV10-3 with TRBJ2-5; D might be TRBD2 (7 bases). The CDR3 consists of 15 residues. Trimming stripped 0 bases from V and 2 bases from J, with 10 bases between. The germline V gene encodes CDR1 ENHRY and CDR2 SYGVKD. The CDR3 region is CAISESGGAQETQYF. CDR3 DNA sequence: TGTGCCATCAGTGAGTCTGGGGGGGCTCAAGAGACCCAGTACTTC.

A word on this clone: The sample contains more than one DNA sequence encoding this CDR3. The rearrangement links TRBV7-8 to TRBJ1-1; 7 bases are a match to TRBD1. The CDR3 has 15 residues. The V gene's germline CDR1 is SGHVS and CDR2 FQNEAQ. The junction had 6 bases not matched to a gene; V was cut back by 4 bases and J by 1 base. CDR3 bases: TGTGCCAGCAGCTGGACAGGCCGAGGGAACACTGAAGCTTTCTTT. Protein: CASSWTGRGNTEAFF.

A few counts support this clone. The chain combines TRBV4-2 with TRBJ2-7; the match to TRBD2 covers 8 bases. The trim removed 10 bases at V and 5 bases at J, leaving 10 bases unmatched. CDR1 LGHNA and CDR2 YNFKEQ come from the germline V gene. The CDR3 is made up of 13 amino acids. CDR3 loop: CATKRSGSNEQYF. CDR3 DNA: TGTGCCACTAAGAGGAGCGGGAGCAACGAGCAGTACTTC.

The chain links TRBV7-8 to TRBJ1-1; 8 bases map to TRBD1. Germline CDR1 SGHVS, CDR2 FQNEAQ. CDR3 length: 15 residues. V shed 5 bases, J shed 5 bases, and the junction held 10 bases outside the gene matches. In DNA form, the CDR3 reads TGTGCCAGCAGCCCCGAAGGACAGGGCGGGACTGAAGCTTTCTTT. Its translation is CASSPEGQGGTEAFF.

This chain connects TRBV11-2 to TRBJ2-5; no clear D. CDR1 and CDR2 from the germline V gene are SGHAT and FQNNGV. There are 16 residues in the CDR3. With 0 bases removed from V and 0 bases from J, the gap between germline ends came to 11 bases. The CDR3 is CASSLDRPEYQETQYF. The CDR3 nucleotides read TGTGCCAGCAGCTTAGATAGGCCAGAATACCAAGAGACCCAGTACTTC.